This TCR beta chain was obtained from a study of CD8+CD57+ T cells in acquired aplastic anemia (dated by TCRdb to 2017 to 2018). Background for the entire study: Extracted DNA from sorted CD4+ and CD8+ cells averaged around 3.4 ug, ranging from about 0.2 to 30 ug. CD8+CD57+ expansion was defined as a frequency above the mean frequency observed in healthy subjects. The investigation overall reported the following: CD8+ Simpson's diversity did not differ significantly between patients and healthy controls (P=0.060). Roughly 29 CD8+ CDR3 sequences were shared between patients and controls but appeared highly expressed in patients and within their immunodominant clones.

V gives up 0 bases and J gives up 4 bases, and the segment between their germline ends measures 10 bases. Its CDR3 holds 15 amino acids, cysteine through phenylalanine. Here the CDR3 DNA is all that survives: 45 bases in frame from base 1. Per the germline V gene, SGHVS is the CDR1 and FQNEAQ is the CDR2. For this clonotype: This receptor's antigen is unknown. There are no base qualities to consult, and no much larger clone falls within one base.

Genomic DNA was used as template for profiling of TCR beta VDJ combinations and CDR3 sequences. An Illumina HiSeq 2000 was the platform used for TCR repertoire sequencing. The authors processed their data as follows. Repertoires were assessed using TRBV/TRBJ rearrangement plots, CDR3 size and DJ length profiles, and Simpson's diversity index. Whichever DNA sequence was most abundant in the deep sequencing data was defined as the immunodominant clone. CDR3 amino acid sequences were checked for sharing across subjects and were also compared against the VDJdb database and published repertoires. TCRdb reworked the public reads: Q25 trimming with fastp, MiXCR clone assembly, productive beta chains retained. Rows merge per CDR3 protein into single entries with the most common DNA and genes. Here the V and J calls rest on TCRdb's processing, not on the authors' analysis. Counted in this sample were some 200,000 distinct CDR3 sequences; roughly 60% of them appeared once. The ten largest clonotypes hold roughly 61% of the sample.

Patients chosen for sequencing had shown expansion of CD8+CD57+ cells by flow cytometry. Severe acquired aplastic anemia was diagnosed in all patients according to International Study of Aplastic Anemia and Agranulocytosis and Camitta criteria. No therapy had been received by the patients at the time of blood sampling. In the study, sorted CD4+ and CD8+ blood T cells from patients with severe aplastic anemia and from healthy subjects underwent deep sequencing of TCR repertoires. Patients were enrolled in the USA under clinicaltrials.gov protocols 00001620, 01623167, 00001397, 00071045, 00081523 and 00961064. Ficoll-Paque density gradient centrifugation was used to isolate peripheral blood mononuclear cells. CD4+ and CD8+ T cells were sorted by FACS or magnetic beads before DNA extraction.

The rearranged segments are TRBV7-8 and TRBJ1-3, with the identity of the D gene unclear. The sequence was obtained from a human donor with aplastic anemia. The sequencing input was sorted CD4+, CD8+, or CD8+CD57+ T cells (not recorded which) from PBMCs. The CDR3 sequence is CASSLAPGPGNTIYF. The DNA sequence is TGTGCCAGCAGCTTAGCTCCTGGGCCCGGAAACACCATATATTTT.